This TCR beta chain was identified during a study of blood T cell repertoires in COVID-19. The CDR3 covers 15 residues. Germline V gene data show CDR1 as LNHNV and CDR2 as YYDKDF (reference sequence). The germline V and J ends were trimmed by 5 bases and 2 bases, with 12 bases remaining between them. TCRdb's table, derived via immunoSEQ multiplex PCR, lists solely in-frame clones and lacks some. The table has over 150,000 clones, over 60% seen once. Only one count was recorded for this clone. The specimen was peripheral blood. This sequence joins TRBV15 and TRBJ2-2; maybe TRBD2 (6 bases). The sequence derives from a man older than 75 with acute or convalescent COVID-19. CDR3 sequence reads: CATSRRDFNTGELFF. The CDR3 nucleotides are TGTGCCACCAGCCGTCGGGACTTCAACACCGGGGAGCTGTTTTTT.